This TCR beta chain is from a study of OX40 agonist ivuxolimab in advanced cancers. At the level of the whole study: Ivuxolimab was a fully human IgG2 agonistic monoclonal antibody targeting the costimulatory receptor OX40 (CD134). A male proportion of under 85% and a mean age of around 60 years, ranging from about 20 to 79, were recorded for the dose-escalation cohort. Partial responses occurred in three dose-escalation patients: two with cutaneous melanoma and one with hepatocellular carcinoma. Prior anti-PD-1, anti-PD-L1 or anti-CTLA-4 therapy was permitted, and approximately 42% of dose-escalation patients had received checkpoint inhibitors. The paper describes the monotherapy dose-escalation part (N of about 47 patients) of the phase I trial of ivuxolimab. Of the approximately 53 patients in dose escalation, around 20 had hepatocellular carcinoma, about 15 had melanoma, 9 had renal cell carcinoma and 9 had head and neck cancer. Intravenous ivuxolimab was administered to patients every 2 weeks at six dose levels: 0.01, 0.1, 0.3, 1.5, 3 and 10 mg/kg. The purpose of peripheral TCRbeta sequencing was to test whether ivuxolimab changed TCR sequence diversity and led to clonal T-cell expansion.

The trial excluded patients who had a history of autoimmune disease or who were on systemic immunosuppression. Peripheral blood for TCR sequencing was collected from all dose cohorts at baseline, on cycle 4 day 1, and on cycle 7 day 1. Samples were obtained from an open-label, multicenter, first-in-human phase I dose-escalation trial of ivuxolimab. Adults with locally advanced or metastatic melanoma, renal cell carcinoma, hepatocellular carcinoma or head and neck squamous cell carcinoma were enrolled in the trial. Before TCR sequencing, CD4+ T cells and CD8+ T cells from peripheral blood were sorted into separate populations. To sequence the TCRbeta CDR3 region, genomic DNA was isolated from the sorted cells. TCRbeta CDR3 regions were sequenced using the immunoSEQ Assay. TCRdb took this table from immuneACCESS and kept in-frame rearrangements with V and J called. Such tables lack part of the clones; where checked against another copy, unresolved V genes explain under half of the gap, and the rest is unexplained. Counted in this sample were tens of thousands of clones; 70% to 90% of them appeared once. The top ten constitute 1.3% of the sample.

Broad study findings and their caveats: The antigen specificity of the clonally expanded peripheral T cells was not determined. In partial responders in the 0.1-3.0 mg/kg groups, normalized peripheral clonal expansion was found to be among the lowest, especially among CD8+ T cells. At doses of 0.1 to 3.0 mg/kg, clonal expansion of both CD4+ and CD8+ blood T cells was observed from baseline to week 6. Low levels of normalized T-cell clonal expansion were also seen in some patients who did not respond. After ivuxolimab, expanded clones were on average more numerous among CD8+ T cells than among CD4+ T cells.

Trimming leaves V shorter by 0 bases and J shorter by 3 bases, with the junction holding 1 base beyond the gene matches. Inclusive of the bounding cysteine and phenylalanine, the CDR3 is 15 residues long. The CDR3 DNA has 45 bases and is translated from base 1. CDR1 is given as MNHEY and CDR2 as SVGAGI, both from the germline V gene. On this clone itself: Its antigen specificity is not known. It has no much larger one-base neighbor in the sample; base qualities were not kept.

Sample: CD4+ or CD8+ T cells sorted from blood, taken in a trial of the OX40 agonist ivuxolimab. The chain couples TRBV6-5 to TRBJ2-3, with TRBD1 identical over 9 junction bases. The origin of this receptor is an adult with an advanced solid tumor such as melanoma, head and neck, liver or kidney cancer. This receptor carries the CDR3 CASSYSQGATDTQYF. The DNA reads TGTGCCAGCAGTTACTCACAGGGGGCTACAGATACGCAGTATTTT.